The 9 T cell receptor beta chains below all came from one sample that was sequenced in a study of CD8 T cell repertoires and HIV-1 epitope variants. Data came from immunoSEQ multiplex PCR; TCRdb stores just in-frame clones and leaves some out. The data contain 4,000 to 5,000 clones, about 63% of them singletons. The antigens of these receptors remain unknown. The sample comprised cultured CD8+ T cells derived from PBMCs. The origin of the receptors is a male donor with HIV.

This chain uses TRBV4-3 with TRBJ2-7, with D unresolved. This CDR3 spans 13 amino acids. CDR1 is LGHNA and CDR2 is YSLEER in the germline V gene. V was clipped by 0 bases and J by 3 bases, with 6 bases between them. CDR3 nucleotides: TGCGCCAGCAGCCAAGAATTAAGCTACGAGCAGTACTTC. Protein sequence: CASSQELSYEQYF.

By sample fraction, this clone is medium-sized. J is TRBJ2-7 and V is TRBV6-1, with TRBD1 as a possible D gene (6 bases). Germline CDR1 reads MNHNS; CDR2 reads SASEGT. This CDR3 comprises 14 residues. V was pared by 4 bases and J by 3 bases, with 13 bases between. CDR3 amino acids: CASSARDNGYEQYF. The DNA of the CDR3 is TGTGCCAGCAGTGCTCGGGACAACGGCTACGAGCAGTACTTC.

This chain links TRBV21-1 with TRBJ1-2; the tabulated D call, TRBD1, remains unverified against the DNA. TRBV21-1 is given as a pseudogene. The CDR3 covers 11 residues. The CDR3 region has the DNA TGTGCCAGCAGCTGGACAGATGGCTACACCTTC. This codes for CASSWTDGYTF.

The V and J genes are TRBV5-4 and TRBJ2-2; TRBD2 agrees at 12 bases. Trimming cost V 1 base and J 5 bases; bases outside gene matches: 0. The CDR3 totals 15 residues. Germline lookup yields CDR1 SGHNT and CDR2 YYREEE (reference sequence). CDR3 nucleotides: TGTGCCAGCAGCTTGACTAGCGGGAGGACCGGGGAGCTGTTTTTT. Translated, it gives CASSLTSGRTGELFF.

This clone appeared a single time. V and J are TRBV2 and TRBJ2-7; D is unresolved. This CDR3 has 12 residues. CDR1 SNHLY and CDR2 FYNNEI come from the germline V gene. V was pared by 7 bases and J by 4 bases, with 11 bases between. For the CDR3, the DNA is TGTGCCAGCAACCCGGGCCATTACGAGCAGTACTTC. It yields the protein CASNPGHYEQYF.

The CDR3 DNA sequence: TGTGCCAGCAGCCCGGGGGACGGGGGTAATGAAAAACTGTTTTTT. Translated, it gives CASSPGDGGNEKLFF. The J gene is TRBJ1-4, the V gene TRBV5-4; D possibly corresponds to TRBD1 (5 bases). The ends were cut back, 4 bases at V and 4 bases at J, with 14 bases in the middle. This CDR3 is built from 15 residues. In germline, CDR1 is SGHNT, CDR2 YYREEE (reference sequence).

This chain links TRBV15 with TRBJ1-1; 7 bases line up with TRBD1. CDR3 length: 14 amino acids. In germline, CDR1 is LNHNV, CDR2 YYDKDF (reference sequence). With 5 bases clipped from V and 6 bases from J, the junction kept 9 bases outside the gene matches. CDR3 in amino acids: CATSEYRGWAEAFF. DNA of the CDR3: TGTGCCACCAGCGAATACAGGGGATGGGCTGAAGCTTTCTTT.

CDR3 coding DNA: TGTGCCAGCAGTGAAGTGGGACTGCAGAACACCGGGGAGCTGTTTTTT. As protein: CASSEVGLQNTGELFF. This chain connects TRBV25-1 to TRBJ2-2, with D possibly matching TRBD2 (6 bases). Germline V gene data show CDR1 as MGHDK and CDR2 as SYGVNS. The V gene lost 2 bases and the J gene lost 1 base, with 11 bases spanning the gap. The CDR3 contains 16 residues.

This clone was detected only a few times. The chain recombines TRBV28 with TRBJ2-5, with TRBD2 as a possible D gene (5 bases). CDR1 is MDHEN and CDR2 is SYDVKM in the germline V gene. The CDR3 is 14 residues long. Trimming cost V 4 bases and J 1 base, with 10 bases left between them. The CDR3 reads CASSYGGSQETQYF. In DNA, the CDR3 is TGTGCCAGCAGTTACGGAGGAAGCCAAGAGACCCAGTACTTC.